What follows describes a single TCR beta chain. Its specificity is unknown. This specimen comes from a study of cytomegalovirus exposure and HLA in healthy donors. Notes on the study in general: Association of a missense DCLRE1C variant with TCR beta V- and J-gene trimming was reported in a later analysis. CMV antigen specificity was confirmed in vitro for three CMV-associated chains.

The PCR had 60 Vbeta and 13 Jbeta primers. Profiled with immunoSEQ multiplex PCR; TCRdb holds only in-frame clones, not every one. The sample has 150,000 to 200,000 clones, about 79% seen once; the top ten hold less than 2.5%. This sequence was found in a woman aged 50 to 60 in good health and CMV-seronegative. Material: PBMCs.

CDR3 amino acids: CASSLGDRVSTDTQYF. The CDR3 DNA reads as TGCGCCAGCAGCTTGGGGGACAGGGTGAGCACAGATACGCAGTATTTT. This chain uses TRBV5-1 with TRBJ2-3, with 9 bases that match TRBD1. Trimming took 0 bases from V and 0 from J; bases not matched to a gene: 2. This CDR3 is built from 16 residues. The germline gives CDR1 SGHRS, CDR2 YFSETQ.